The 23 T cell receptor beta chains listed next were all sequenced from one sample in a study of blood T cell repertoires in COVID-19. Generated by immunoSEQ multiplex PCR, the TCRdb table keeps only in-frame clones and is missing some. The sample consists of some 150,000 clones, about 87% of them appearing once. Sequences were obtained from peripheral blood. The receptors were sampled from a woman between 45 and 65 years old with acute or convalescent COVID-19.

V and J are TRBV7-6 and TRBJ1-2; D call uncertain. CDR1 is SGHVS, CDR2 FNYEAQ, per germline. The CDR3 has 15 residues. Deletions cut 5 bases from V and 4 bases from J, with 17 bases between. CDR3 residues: CASSLWESQSYGYTF. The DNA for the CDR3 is TGTGCCAGCAGCCTCTGGGAGAGTCAGTCCTATGGCTACACCTTC.

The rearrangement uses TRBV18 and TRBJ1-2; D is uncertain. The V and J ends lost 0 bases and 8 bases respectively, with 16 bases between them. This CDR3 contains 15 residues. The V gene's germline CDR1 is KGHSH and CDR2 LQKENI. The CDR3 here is CASSPPSTPHIGYTF. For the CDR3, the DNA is TGTGCCAGCTCACCACCGTCGACACCTCATATAGGCTACACCTTC. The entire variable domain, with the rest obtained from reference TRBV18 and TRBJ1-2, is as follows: NAGVMQNPRHLVRRRGQEARLRCSPMKGHSHVYWYRQLPEEGLKFMVYLQKENIIDESGMPKERFSAEFPKEGPSILRIQQVVRGDSAAYFCASSPPSTPHIGYTFGSGTRLTVV.

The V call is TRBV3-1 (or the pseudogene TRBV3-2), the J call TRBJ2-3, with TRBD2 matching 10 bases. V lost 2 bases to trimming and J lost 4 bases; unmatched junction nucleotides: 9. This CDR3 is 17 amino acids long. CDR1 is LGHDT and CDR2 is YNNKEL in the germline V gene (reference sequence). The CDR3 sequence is CASSQMSGGARADTQYF. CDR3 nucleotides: TGTGCCAGCAGCCAAATGAGCGGGGGGGCCAGGGCAGATACGCAGTATTTT.

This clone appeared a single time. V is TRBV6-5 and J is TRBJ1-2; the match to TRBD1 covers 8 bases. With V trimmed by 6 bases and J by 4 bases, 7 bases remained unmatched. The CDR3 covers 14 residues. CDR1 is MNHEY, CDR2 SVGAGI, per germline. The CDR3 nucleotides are TGTGCCAGCAGAGAGGACAGGGCTTTCTATGGCTACACCTTC. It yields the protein CASREDRAFYGYTF.

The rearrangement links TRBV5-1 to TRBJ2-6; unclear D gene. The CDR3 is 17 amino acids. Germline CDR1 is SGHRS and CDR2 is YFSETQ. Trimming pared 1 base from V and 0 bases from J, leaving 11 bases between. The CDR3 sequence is CASSLLAASSGANVLTF. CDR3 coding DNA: TGCGCCAGCAGCTTGTTAGCAGCATCCTCTGGGGCCAACGTCCTGACTTTC.

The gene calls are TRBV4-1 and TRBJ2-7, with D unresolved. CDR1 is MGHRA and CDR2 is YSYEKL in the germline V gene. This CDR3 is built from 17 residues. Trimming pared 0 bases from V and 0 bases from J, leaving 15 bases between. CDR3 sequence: CASSQDIGGQSSYEQYF. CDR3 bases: TGCGCCAGCAGCCAAGATATAGGTGGGCAAAGCTCCTACGAGCAGTACTTC.

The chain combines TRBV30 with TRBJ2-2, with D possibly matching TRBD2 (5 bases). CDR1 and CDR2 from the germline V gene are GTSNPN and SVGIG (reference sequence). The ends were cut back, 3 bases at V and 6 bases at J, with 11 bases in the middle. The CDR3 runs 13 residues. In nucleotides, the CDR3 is TGTGCCTGGAGGCGGGCGAGGCCCGGGGAGCTGTTTTTT. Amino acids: CAWRRARPGELFF.

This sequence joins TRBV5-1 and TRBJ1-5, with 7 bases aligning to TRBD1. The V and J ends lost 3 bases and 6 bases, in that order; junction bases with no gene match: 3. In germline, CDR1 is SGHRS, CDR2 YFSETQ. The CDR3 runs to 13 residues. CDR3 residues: CASSSGGGQPQHF. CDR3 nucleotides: TGCGCCAGCAGCTCAGGGGGAGGTCAGCCCCAGCATTTT.

CDR3 residues: CASSLQIRNNEQFF. CDR3 bases: TGTGCCAGCAGCCTTCAGATTCGCAACAATGAGCAGTTCTTC. This sequence joins TRBV7-2 and TRBJ2-1; D remains unclear. The CDR3 is 14 residues long. Germline V gives CDR1 SGHTA, CDR2 FQGNSA. V lost 5 bases to trimming and J lost 5 bases, with 13 bases between them. The entire variable domain, with the rest obtained from reference TRBV7-2 and TRBJ2-1, is as follows: GAGVSQSPSNKVTEKGKDVELRCDPISGHTALYWYRQSLGQGLEFLIYFQGNSAPDKSGLPSDRFSAERTGGSVSTLTIQRTQQEDSAVYLCASSLQIRNNEQFFGPGTRLTVL.

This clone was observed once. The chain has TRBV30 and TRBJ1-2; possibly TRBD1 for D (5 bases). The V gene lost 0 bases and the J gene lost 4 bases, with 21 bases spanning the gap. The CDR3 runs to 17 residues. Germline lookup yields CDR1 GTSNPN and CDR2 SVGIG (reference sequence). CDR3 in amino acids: CAWSVRGKTYVSYGYTF. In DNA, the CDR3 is TGTGCCTGGAGTGTAAGGGGCAAAACCTACGTGTCCTATGGCTACACCTTC.

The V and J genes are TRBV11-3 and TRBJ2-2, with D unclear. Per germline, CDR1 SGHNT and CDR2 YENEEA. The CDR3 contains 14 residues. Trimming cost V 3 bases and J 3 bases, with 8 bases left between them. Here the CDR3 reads CASSFLADTGELFF. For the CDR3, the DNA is TGTGCCAGCAGCTTCCTCGCGGACACCGGGGAGCTGTTTTTT.

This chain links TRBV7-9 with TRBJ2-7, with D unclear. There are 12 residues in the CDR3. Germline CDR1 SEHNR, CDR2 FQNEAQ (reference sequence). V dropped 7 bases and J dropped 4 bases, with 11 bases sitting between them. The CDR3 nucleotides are TGTGCCAGCACAGCAGGAATATACGAGCAGTACTTC. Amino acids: CASTAGIYEQYF.

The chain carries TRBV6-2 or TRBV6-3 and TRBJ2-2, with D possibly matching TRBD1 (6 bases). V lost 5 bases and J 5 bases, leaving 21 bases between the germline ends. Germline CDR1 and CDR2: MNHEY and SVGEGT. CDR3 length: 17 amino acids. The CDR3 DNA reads TGTGCCAGCAGTAACCCTCTACAGGGAGTAAGGACCGGGGAGCTGTTTTTT. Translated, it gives CASSNPLQGVRTGELFF.

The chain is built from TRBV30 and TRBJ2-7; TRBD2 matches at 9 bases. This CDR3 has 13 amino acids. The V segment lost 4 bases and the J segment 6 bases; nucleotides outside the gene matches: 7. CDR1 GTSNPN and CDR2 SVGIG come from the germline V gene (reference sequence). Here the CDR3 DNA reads TGTGCCTGGAAAGGGACTAGCTTCGGCGAGCAGTACTTC. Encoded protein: CAWKGTSFGEQYF.

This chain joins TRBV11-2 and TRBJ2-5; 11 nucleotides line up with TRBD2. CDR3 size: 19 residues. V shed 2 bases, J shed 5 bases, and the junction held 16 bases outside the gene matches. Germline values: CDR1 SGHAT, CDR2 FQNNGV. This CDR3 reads CASSLWPGLAGPQGETQYF. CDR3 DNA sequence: TGTGCCAGCAGCTTATGGCCTGGACTAGCGGGCCCGCAAGGGGAGACCCAGTACTTC.

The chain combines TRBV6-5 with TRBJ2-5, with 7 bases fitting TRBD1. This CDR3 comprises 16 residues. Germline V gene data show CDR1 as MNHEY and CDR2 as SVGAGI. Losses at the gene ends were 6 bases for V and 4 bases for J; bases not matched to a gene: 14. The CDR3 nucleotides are TGTGCCAGCAGCTACGGGACAGAATACACGGGAGAGACCCAGTACTTC. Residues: CASSYGTEYTGETQYF.

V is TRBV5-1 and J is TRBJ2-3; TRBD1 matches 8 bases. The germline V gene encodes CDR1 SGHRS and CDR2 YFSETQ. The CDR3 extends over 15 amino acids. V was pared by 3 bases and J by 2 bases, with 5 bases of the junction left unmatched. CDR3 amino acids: CASSSGQAPTDTQYF. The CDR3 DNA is TGCGCCAGCAGCTCGGGACAGGCGCCCACAGATACGCAGTATTTT. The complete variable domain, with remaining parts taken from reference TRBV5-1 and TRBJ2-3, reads KAGVTQTPRYLIKTRGQQVTLSCSPISGHRSVSWYQQTPGQGLQFLFEYFSETQRNKGNFPGRFSGRQFSNSRSEMNVSTLELGDSALYLCASSSGQAPTDTQYFGPGTRLTVL.

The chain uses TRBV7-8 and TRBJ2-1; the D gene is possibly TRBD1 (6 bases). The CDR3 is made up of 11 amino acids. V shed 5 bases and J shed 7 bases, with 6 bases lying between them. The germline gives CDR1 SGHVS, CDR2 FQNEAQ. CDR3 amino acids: CASSRGNEQFF. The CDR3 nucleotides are TGTGCCAGCAGCAGGGGGAATGAGCAGTTCTTC.

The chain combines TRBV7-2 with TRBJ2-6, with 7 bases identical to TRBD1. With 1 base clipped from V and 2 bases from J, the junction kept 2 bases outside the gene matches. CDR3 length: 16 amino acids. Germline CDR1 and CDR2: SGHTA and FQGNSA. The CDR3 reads CASSLGTGPGANVLTF. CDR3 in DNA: TGTGCCAGCAGCTTAGGGACAGGTCCTGGGGCCAACGTCCTGACTTTC.

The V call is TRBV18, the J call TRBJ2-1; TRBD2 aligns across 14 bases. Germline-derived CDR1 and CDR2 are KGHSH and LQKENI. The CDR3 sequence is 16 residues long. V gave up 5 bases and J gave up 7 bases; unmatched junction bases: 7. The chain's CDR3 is CASSATSGRGVNEQFF. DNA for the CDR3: TGTGCCAGCTCAGCGACTAGCGGGAGGGGAGTTAATGAGCAGTTCTTC.

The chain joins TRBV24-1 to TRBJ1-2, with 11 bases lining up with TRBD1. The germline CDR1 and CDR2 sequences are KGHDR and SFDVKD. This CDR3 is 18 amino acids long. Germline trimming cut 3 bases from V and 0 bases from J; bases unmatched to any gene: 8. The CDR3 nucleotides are TGTGCCACCAGTGATGCCGGGACAGGGGGTACTACTAACTATGGCTACACCTTC. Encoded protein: CATSDAGTGGTTNYGYTF.

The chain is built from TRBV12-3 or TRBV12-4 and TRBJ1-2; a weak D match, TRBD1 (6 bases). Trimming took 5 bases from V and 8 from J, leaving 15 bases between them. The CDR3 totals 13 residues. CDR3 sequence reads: CASSLRRGGGYTF. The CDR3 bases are TGTGCCAGCAGTCTGAGGAGAGGGGGAGGCTACACCTTC.

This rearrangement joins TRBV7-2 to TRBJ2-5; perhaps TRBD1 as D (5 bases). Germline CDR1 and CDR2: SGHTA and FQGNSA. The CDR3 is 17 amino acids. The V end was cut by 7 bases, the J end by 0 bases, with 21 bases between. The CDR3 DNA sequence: TGTGCCAGCAACCGACCAAGGCAGGGTCGGTACCAAGAGACCCAGTACTTC. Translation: CASNRPRQGRYQETQYF.